One sample yielded the 18 T cell receptor beta chains listed below, sequenced in a study of T cell repertoires in cytomegalovirus infection. TCRdb re-called the reads through MiXCR, storing one row per CDR3 protein. The sample has around 740,000 distinct CDR3 sequences, 35% seen once. The sequencing input was PBMCs. The receptor source for this set is a human donor in good health (CMV status not recorded). Some clones in this sample may be carry-over from other donors' samples.

The table lists this clonotype with a few counts. This rearrangement joins TRBV12-3 or TRBV12-4 to TRBJ1-1; 10 bases agree with TRBD1. The V and J ends lost 5 bases and 9 bases, in that order; junction bases with no gene match: 9. This CDR3 is 14 amino acids long. The CDR3 region has the DNA TGTGCCAGCAGTCCGACAGGGGGCCGCCCTCAAGCTTTCTTT. It encodes CASSPTGGRPQAFF.

Only a few counts were recorded for this clonotype. The rearrangement uses TRBV18 and TRBJ1-6; D uncertain. CDR3 size: 15 residues. Trimming stripped 1 base from V and 9 bases from J, with 13 bases between. Germline V gene data show CDR1 as KGHSH and CDR2 as LQKENI. The CDR3 DNA reads TGTGCCAGCTCACCACGTGCAGGAGAAAGTTCACCCCTCCACTTT. Translation gives CASSPRAGESSPLHF.

This clonotype was observed a few times. The chain recombines TRBV10-3 with TRBJ2-3; 10 nucleotides agree with TRBD2. The CDR3 is made up of 13 amino acids. V was clipped by 9 bases and J by 4 bases; unmatched bases: 4. Germline values: CDR1 ENHRY, CDR2 SYGVKD. CDR3 bases: TGTGCCATAACTAGCGGGGTAGCAGATACGCAGTATTTT. The encoded protein is CAITSGVADTQYF.

The chain has TRBV6-8 and TRBJ2-3, with 10 bases aligning to TRBD2. CDR3 length equals 18 residues. Trimming removed 5 bases from V and 4 bases from J; junction bases left unmatched: 15. Germline V gene sequence: CDR1 MNHGY, CDR2 SAAAGT. CDR3 sequence: CASSLIPPSGRVADTQYF. The CDR3 coding sequence is TGTGCCAGCAGTCTTATACCCCCGAGCGGGAGGGTGGCAGATACGCAGTATTTT.

There are a few counts of this clonotype. This chain connects TRBV4-2 to TRBJ1-2; D is undetermined. CDR1 LGHNA and CDR2 YNFKEQ come from the germline V gene. Trimming removed 6 bases at V and 4 bases at J, with 15 bases between. The CDR3 has 14 residues. CDR3 residues: CASRPSAGVYGYTF. For the CDR3, the DNA is TGTGCCAGCAGACCCTCGGCAGGCGTCTATGGCTACACCTTC.

This chain connects TRBV11-2 to TRBJ2-1; 10 nucleotides line up with TRBD2. CDR1 is SGHAT and CDR2 is FQNNGV in the germline V gene. Trimming cost V 4 bases and J 8 bases; bases outside gene matches: 5. CDR3 size: 14 residues. The CDR3 nucleotides are TGTGCCAGCAGCTCTAGCGGGAGTGGCTATGAGCAGTTCTTC. The encoded protein is CASSSSGSGYEQFF.

On this clonotype: Sequence at one end of the junction differs from germline and may be a read error. The CDR3 nucleotides read TGCTCCAGCAGCCAAGATGGAACAGGGGCAGGGGCTTTCTTT. Amino acid sequence: CSSSQDGTGAGAFF. The V gene is TRBV4-1, the J gene TRBJ1-1, with TRBD1 matching 7 bases. Germline values: CDR1 MGHRA, CDR2 YSYEKL. CDR3 length: 14 amino acids.

This clonotype has just a few counts. The gene calls are TRBV27 and TRBJ2-1; weak D call: TRBD2 (5 bases). From germline, CDR1 is MNHEY and CDR2 SMNVEV (reference sequence). This CDR3 comprises 14 residues. V was pared by 6 bases and J by 7 bases, with 16 bases between. The chain's CDR3 is CASRDDRRLNEQFF. CDR3 nucleotides: TGTGCCAGCAGGGATGATCGGAGGTTGAATGAGCAGTTCTTC.

V and J are TRBV20-1 and TRBJ1-2; D unresolved. With 0 bases removed from V and 2 bases from J, the gap between germline ends came to 13 bases. Germline CDR1 reads DFQATT; CDR2 reads SNEGSKA (reference sequence). The CDR3 totals 15 residues. CDR3 protein: CSARDIRAANYGYTF. The CDR3 nucleotides read TGCAGTGCTAGAGATATTCGGGCCGCGAACTATGGCTACACCTTC.

This clonotype was seen only a few times. V usage is TRBV12-3 or TRBV12-4 and J usage is TRBJ1-1, with D possibly TRBD1 on 5 matching bases. The germline V and J ends were trimmed by 5 bases and 5 bases, with 21 bases remaining between them. This CDR3 has 16 residues. The CDR3 DNA sequence: TGTGCCAGCAGTCCTATTGGCTACAGGAAGAATACTGAAGCTTTCTTT. It encodes CASSPIGYRKNTEAFF.

This clonotype was observed a few times. The chain is built from TRBV6-2 or TRBV6-3 and TRBJ2-3, with 8 bases lining up with TRBD2. J gave up 3 bases and V 6 bases, and 11 bases lay outside the gene matches. Germline values: CDR1 MNHEY, CDR2 SVGEGT. The CDR3 totals 16 residues. The DNA for the CDR3 is TGTGCCAGCAGCCTTATTCCTCGGGGGGGTACAGATACGCAGTATTTT. This codes for CASSLIPRGGTDTQYF.

The chain uses TRBV20-1 and TRBJ2-4; 10 bases match TRBD1. This CDR3 has 13 residues. After removal of 1 base from V and 7 bases from J, the junction contained 1 base not matched to a gene. The germline gives CDR1 DFQATT, CDR2 SNEGSKA (reference sequence). CDR3 loop: CSARGQGANIQYF. The CDR3 DNA reads as TGCAGTGCTAGAGGACAGGGGGCGAACATTCAGTACTTC.

This clonotype was found many times. This rearrangement joins TRBV25-1 to TRBJ1-4; unclear D gene. CDR1 and CDR2 from the germline V gene are MGHDK and SYGVNS. There are 15 residues in the CDR3. Trimming stripped 3 bases from V and 0 bases from J, with 8 bases between. In DNA, the CDR3 is TGTGCCAGCAGTGACAGCAAGACAACTAATGAAAAACTGTTTTTT. It codes for CASSDSKTTNEKLFF.

The V and J genes are TRBV5-4 and TRBJ2-1; D gene unclear. From germline, CDR1 is SGHNT and CDR2 YYREEE (reference sequence). The CDR3 has 12 amino acids. V shed 2 bases and J shed 9 bases, with 9 bases lying between them. Here the CDR3 reads CASSFGFSEQFF. The CDR3 coding sequence is TGTGCCAGCAGCTTCGGCTTTAGTGAGCAGTTCTTC.

This clonotype was picked up many times. V usage is TRBV4-1 and J usage is TRBJ1-1; weak D call: TRBD1 (6 bases). V was clipped by 0 bases and J by 7 bases, with 15 bases between them. Germline lookup yields CDR1 MGHRA and CDR2 YSYEKL. The CDR3 is made up of 15 amino acids. The CDR3 is CASSQEATGSGEAFF. The DNA for the CDR3 is TGCGCCAGCAGCCAAGAGGCTACAGGGTCAGGTGAAGCTTTCTTT.

The rearrangement uses TRBV28 and TRBJ2-3; D possibly corresponds to TRBD1 (5 bases). The CDR3 spans 15 residues. V was shortened by 1 base and J by 7 bases, with 15 bases between the two germline ends. Germline CDR1 is MDHEN and CDR2 is SYDVKM. The CDR3 sequence is CASSLSVGVQNTQYF. The CDR3 DNA sequence: TGTGCCAGCAGTTTATCAGTAGGGGTCCAGAATACGCAGTATTTT. The variable domain in full, completed from reference TRBV28 and TRBJ2-3, reads DVKVTQSSRYLVKRTGEKVFLECVQDMDHENMFWYRQDPGLGLRLIYFSYDVKMKEKGDIPEGYSVSREKKERFSLILESASTNQTSMYLCASSLSVGVQNTQYFGPGTRLTVL.

The chain couples TRBV25-1 to TRBJ2-3, with 10 bases that match TRBD2. The CDR3 is 17 amino acids. The germline V gene has CDR1 MGHDK and CDR2 SYGVNS. V gave up 5 bases and J gave up 2 bases; unmatched junction bases: 10. This CDR3 is CASSRSSGGPITDTQYF. In nucleotides, the CDR3 is TGTGCCAGCAGTAGGTCTAGCGGGGGACCCATCACAGATACGCAGTATTTT. Together with reference TRBV25-1 and TRBJ2-3, the CDR3 gives the full variable domain: EADIYQTPRYLVIGTGKKITLECSQTMGHDKMYWYQQDPGMELHLIHYSYGVNSTEKGDLSSESTVSRIRTEHFPLTLESARPSHTSQYLCASSRSSGGPITDTQYFGPGTRLTVL.

This clonotype came up many times. V is TRBV7-3 and J is TRBJ2-3, with TRBD1 as a possible D gene (5 bases). Germline-derived CDR1 and CDR2 are SGHTA and FQGTGA. Trimming removed 5 bases at V and 0 bases at J, with 12 bases between. The length of the CDR3 is 15 residues. CDR3 loop: CASSQQGGSTDTQYF. CDR3 coding DNA: TGTGCCAGCAGCCAGCAGGGTGGGAGCACAGATACGCAGTATTTT.